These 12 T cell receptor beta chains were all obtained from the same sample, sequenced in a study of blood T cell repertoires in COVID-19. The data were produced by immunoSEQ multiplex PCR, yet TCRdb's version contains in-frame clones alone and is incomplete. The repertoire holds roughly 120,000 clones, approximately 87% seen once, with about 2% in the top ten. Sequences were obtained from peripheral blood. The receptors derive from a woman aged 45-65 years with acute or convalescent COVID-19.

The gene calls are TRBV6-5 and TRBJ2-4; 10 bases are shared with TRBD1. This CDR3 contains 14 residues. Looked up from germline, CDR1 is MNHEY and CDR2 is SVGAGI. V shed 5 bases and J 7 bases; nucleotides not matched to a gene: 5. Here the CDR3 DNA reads TGTGCCAGCAGTCCCTTGGGACAGGGGAACATTCAGTACTTC. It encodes CASSPLGQGNIQYF.

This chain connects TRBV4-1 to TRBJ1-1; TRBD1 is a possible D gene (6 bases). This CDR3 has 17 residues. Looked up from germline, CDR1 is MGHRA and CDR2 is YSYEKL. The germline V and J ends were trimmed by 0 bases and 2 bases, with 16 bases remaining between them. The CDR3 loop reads CASSQDIWRTENTEAFF. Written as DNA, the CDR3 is TGCGCCAGCAGCCAAGATATTTGGAGGACAGAAAACACTGAAGCTTTCTTT.

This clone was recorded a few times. CDR3 amino acids: CASSFGRSGDEQFF. In DNA form, the CDR3 reads TGTGCCAGCAGCTTCGGTCGGAGCGGGGATGAGCAGTTCTTC. V is TRBV7-9 and J is TRBJ2-1, with TRBD2 matching 7 bases. The V gene's germline CDR1 is SEHNR and CDR2 FQNEAQ (reference sequence). The CDR3 is made up of 14 amino acids. V lost 3 bases to trimming and J lost 8 bases; unmatched junction nucleotides: 7.

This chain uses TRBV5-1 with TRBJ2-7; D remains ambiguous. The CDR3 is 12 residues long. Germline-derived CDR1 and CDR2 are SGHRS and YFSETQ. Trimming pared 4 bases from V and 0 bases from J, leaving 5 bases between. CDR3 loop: CASSTASYEQYF. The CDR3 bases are TGCGCCAGCAGCACAGCCTCCTACGAGCAGTACTTC.

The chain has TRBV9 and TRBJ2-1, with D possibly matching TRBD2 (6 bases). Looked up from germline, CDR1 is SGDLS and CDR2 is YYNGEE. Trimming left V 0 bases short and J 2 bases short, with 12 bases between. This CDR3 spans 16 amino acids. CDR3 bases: TGTGCCAGCAGCGTAGGGTCCCGCGGGGCCTACAATGAGCAGTTCTTC. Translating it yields CASSVGSRGAYNEQFF. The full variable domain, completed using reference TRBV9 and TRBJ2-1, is DSGVTQTPKHLITATGQRVTLRCSPRSGDLSVYWYQQSLDQGLQFLIQYYNGEERAKGNILERFSAQQFPDLHSELNLSSLELGDSALYFCASSVGSRGAYNEQFFGPGTRLTVL.

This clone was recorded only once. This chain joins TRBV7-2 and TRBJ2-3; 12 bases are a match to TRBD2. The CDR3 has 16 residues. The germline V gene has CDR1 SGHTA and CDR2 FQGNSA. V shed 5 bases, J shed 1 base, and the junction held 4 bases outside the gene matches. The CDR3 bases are TGTGCCAGCAGCCCGAGACTAGCGGGGGGCACAGATACGCAGTATTTT. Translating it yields CASSPRLAGGTDTQYF.

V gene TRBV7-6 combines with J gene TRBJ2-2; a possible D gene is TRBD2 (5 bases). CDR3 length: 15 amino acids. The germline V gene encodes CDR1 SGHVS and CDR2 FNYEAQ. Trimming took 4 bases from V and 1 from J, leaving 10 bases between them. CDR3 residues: CASSSLAQNTGELFF. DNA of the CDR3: TGTGCCAGCAGCTCCTTAGCGCAGAACACCGGGGAGCTGTTTTTT.

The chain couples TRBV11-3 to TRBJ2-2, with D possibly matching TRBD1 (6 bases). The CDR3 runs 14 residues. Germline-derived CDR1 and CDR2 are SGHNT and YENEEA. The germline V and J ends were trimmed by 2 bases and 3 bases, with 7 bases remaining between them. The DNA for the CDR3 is TGTGCCAGCAGCTTACAGGGGTACACCGGGGAGCTGTTTTTT. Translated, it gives CASSLQGYTGELFF.

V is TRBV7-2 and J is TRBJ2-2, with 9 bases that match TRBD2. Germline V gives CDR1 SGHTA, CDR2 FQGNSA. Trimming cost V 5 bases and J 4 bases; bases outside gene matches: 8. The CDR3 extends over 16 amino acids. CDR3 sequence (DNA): TGTGCCAGCAGCCCCCGGTCTAGCGGGACCACCGGGGAGCTGTTTTTT. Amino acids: CASSPRSSGTTGELFF. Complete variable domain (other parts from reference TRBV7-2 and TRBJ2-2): GAGVSQSPSNKVTEKGKDVELRCDPISGHTALYWYRQSLGQGLEFLIYFQGNSAPDKSGLPSDRFSAERTGGSVSTLTIQRTQQEDSAVYLCASSPRSSGTTGELFFGEGSRLTVL.

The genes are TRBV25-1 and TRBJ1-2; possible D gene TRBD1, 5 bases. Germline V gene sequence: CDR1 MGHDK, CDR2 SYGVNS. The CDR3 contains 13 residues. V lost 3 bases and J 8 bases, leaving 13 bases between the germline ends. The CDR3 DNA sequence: TGTGCCAGCAGTGATCGGAGGGGTGTCGGCTACACCTTC. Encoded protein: CASSDRRGVGYTF.

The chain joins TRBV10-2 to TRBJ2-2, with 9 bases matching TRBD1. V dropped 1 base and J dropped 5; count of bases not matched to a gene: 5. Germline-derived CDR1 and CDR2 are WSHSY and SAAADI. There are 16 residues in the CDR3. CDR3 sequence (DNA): TGCGCCAGCAGTGAGTGGGACAGGGTGAGGACCGGGGAGCTGTTTTTT. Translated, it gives CASSEWDRVRTGELFF.

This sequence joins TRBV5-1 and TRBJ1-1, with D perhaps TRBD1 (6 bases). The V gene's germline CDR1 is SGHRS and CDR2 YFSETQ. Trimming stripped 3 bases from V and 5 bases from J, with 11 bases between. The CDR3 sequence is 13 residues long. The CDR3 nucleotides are TGCGCCAGCAGCTGGGACATAAGGACTGAAGCTTTCTTT. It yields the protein CASSWDIRTEAFF.